The next 24 T cell receptor beta chains were all read from a single sample in a study of blood T cell repertoires in COVID-19 (dated by TCRdb to 2020 to 2021). Libraries were prepared through the immunoSEQ multiplex PCR assay. TCRdb holds this immuneACCESS table with in-frame rearrangements only. Some clones are missing; in checked studies, unresolved V genes explain under half, and the rest has no known cause. For this sample the table gives 250,000 to 350,000 clones, of which roughly 90% were detected only once. The leading ten clones occupy about a fifth of the sample. Sequencing was performed on PBMCs or T cells enriched from blood (not recorded which). Receptor source: a woman in her 30s who had recovered from COVID-19.

The J gene is TRBJ2-3, the V gene TRBV19, with D maybe TRBD2 (6 bases). The CDR3 spans 15 residues. Trimming shortened V by 7 bases and J by 3 bases, and 17 bases separated the two germline ends. Germline V CDR1 and CDR2: LNHDA, SQIVND (reference sequence). CDR3 region: CASKPLAGSTDTQYF. DNA of the CDR3: TGTGCCAGTAAACCCCTGGCGGGGTCTACAGATACGCAGTATTTT. Filled out from reference TRBV19 and TRBJ2-3, the complete variable domain reads DGGITQSPKYLFRKEGQNVTLSCEQNLNHDAMYWYRQDPGQGLRLIYYSQIVNDFQKGDIAEGYSVSREKKESFPLTVTSAQKNPTAFYLCASKPLAGSTDTQYFGPGTRLTVL.

A single count supports this clone. This rearrangement joins TRBV7-9 to TRBJ1-2, with 7 bases identical to TRBD1. The germline CDR1 and CDR2 sequences are SEHNR and FQNEAQ (reference sequence). The V and J ends lost 5 bases and 6 bases, in that order; junction bases with no gene match: 3. The CDR3 sequence is 12 residues long. The CDR3 spells CASSRQGDGYTF. CDR3 DNA sequence: TGTGCCAGCAGCCGTCAGGGGGATGGCTACACCTTC.

V and J are TRBV3-1 (or the pseudogene TRBV3-2) and TRBJ1-1; 7 bases are shared with TRBD1. The V and J ends lost 4 bases and 4 bases, in that order; junction bases with no gene match: 6. The germline gives CDR1 LGHDT, CDR2 YNNKEL (reference sequence). This CDR3 is built from 14 residues. In nucleotides, the CDR3 is TGTGCCAGCAGCCTAGACAGGGTGGGCACTGAAGCTTTCTTT. Translating gives CASSLDRVGTEAFF.

The rearrangement uses TRBV12-2 and TRBJ2-3; the D call in the table, TRBD1, was not verified against the DNA. TRBV12-2 is flagged as a pseudogene. The CDR3 extends over 17 amino acids. CDR3 nucleotide sequence: TGTGCAAGTCGCTTAGCCCTTCCCAGGGGTCCGGCAGATACGCAGTATTTT. This codes for CASRLALPRGPADTQYF.

The V and J genes are TRBV14 and TRBJ2-1; the D gene is possibly TRBD1 (6 bases). Trimming stripped 2 bases from V and 2 bases from J, with 13 bases between. Germline CDR1 and CDR2: SGHDN and FVKESK. The CDR3 is made up of 16 amino acids. The CDR3 region is CASSQRTVNPYNEQFF. The CDR3 DNA is TGTGCCAGCAGCCAAAGGACAGTGAACCCCTACAATGAGCAGTTCTTC. Full variable domain (remainder filled in from reference TRBV14 and TRBJ2-1): EAGVTQFPSHSVIEKGQTVTLRCDPISGHDNLYWYRRVMGKEIKFLLHFVKESKQDESGMPNNRFLAERTGGTYSTLKVQPAELEDSGVYFCASSQRTVNPYNEQFFGPGTRLTVL.

The chain combines TRBV27 with TRBJ2-1; 7 nucleotides match TRBD2. The germline V gene has CDR1 MNHEY and CDR2 SMNVEV (reference sequence). V lost 2 bases, J lost 6 bases, and 4 bases stayed unmatched. The CDR3 has 14 residues. The CDR3 nucleotides are TGTGCCAGCAGTTTAGGAGGGGAGGGCAATGAGCAGTTCTTC. As protein: CASSLGGEGNEQFF.

The rearrangement uses TRBV2 and TRBJ1-4; 8 bases align to TRBD1. Germline loops: CDR1 SNHLY, CDR2 FYNNEI. The CDR3 has 14 residues. J gave up 8 bases and V 8 bases, and 10 bases lay outside the gene matches. The CDR3 loop is CASADRGLIEKLFF. CDR3 DNA sequence: TGTGCCAGCGCAGACAGGGGATTGATCGAAAAACTGTTTTTT.

The chain joins TRBV28 to TRBJ2-7; possible D gene TRBD2, 6 bases. This CDR3 has 15 residues. V was trimmed by 2 bases and J by 0 bases, leaving 11 bases between them. Germline V gene data show CDR1 as MDHEN and CDR2 as SYDVKM. The CDR3 sequence is CASSLGGLFSYEQYF. CDR3 DNA: TGTGCCAGCAGTTTAGGGGGACTCTTCTCCTACGAGCAGTACTTC.

The chain has TRBV27 and TRBJ1-5; D unclear. Germline lookup yields CDR1 MNHEY and CDR2 SMNVEV (reference sequence). The CDR3 is 15 residues long. The V and J ends lost 6 bases and 0 bases respectively, with 12 bases between them. For the CDR3, the DNA is TGTGCCAGCAGCCAGACGGGGAATAGCAATCAGCCCCAGCATTTT. This translates into CASSQTGNSNQPQHF.

The CDR3 loop reads CASSQSRDSNSPLHF. CDR3 in DNA: TGCGCCAGCAGCCAGAGCCGGGACAGTAATTCACCCCTCCACTTT. The rearrangement joins TRBV4-3 to TRBJ1-6; 7 bases fit TRBD1. The CDR3 is 15 amino acids. Germline CDR1 reads LGHNA; CDR2 reads YSLEER. Trimming took 3 bases from V and 6 from J; bases not matched to a gene: 5.

The chain joins TRBV6-1 to TRBJ2-5, with TRBD2 identical over 8 bases. Germline CDR1 reads MNHNS; CDR2 reads SASEGT. The CDR3 is made up of 16 amino acids. With 1 base clipped from V and 0 bases from J, the junction kept 4 bases outside the gene matches. The CDR3, as DNA: TGTGCCAGCAGTGAAGAGAGACTAGCGTACCAAGAGACCCAGTACTTC. Encoded protein: CASSEERLAYQETQYF.

The chain is built from TRBV5-1 and TRBJ1-4, with D possibly TRBD1 on 5 matching bases. In germline, CDR1 is SGHRS, CDR2 YFSETQ. Trimming removed 4 bases from V and 7 bases from J, with 11 bases in between. The CDR3 spans 13 residues. CDR3 nucleotide sequence: TGCGCCAGCAGCGCTGGGGGGACTGAAAAACTGTTTTTT. It encodes CASSAGGTEKLFF.

This chain links TRBV28 with TRBJ1-6, with D possibly being TRBD1 (6 bases). V was clipped by 6 bases and J by 10 bases, with 13 bases between them. Germline V lookup: CDR1 MDHEN, CDR2 SYDVKM. This CDR3 is 13 amino acids long. The CDR3 DNA reads TGTGCCAGCAGACGAAACAGGGAATCACCCCTCCACTTT. Translating it yields CASRRNRESPLHF.

The chain has TRBV20-1 and TRBJ2-3; 8 nucleotides agree with TRBD2. The CDR3 is made up of 14 amino acids. Germline CDR1 is DFQATT and CDR2 is SNEGSKA (reference sequence). With 6 bases clipped from V and 0 bases from J, the junction kept 5 bases outside the gene matches. The DNA of the CDR3 is TGCAGTGCGAGTGAGCGGGGGAGCACAGATACGCAGTATTTT. This codes for CSASERGSTDTQYF.

The chain is built from TRBV7-3 and TRBJ2-1; 8 nucleotides line up with TRBD2. V trimming: 2 bases; J trimming: 9 bases; junction bases outside the gene matches: 12. The CDR3 covers 16 residues. Germline V lookup: CDR1 SGHTA, CDR2 FQGTGA. CDR3 loop: CASSLFPRGVNGEQFF. CDR3 coding DNA: TGTGCCAGCAGCTTATTCCCGCGGGGGGTTAATGGTGAGCAGTTCTTC.

The chain uses TRBV7-2 and TRBJ1-5; D remains ambiguous. This CDR3 has 14 residues. CDR1 is SGHTA and CDR2 is FQGNSA in the germline V gene. V was trimmed by 5 bases and J by 7 bases, leaving 15 bases between them. CDR3 region: CASSPGRGTQPQHF. CDR3 DNA sequence: TGTGCCAGCAGCCCCGGTCGAGGCACACAGCCCCAGCATTTT.

The chain links TRBV5-6 to TRBJ1-2; the match to TRBD1 covers 7 bases. Germline-derived CDR1 and CDR2 are SGHDT and YYEEEE. V shed 2 bases and J 1 base; nucleotides not matched to a gene: 11. The CDR3 has 17 amino acids. The CDR3 coding sequence is TGTGCCAGCAGCTTTACCGGGACAGACAAAAATAACTATGGCTACACCTTC. This encodes CASSFTGTDKNNYGYTF.

The chain links TRBV7-2 to TRBJ2-3; TRBD2 matches 7 bases. The V and J ends lost 5 bases and 4 bases, in that order; junction bases with no gene match: 9. The CDR3 covers 15 residues. CDR1 is SGHTA and CDR2 is FQGNSA in the germline V gene. CDR3 loop: CASSRSGPSSDTQYF. CDR3 DNA sequence: TGTGCCAGCAGCCGTAGCGGGCCAAGCTCAGATACGCAGTATTTT.

V usage is TRBV9 and J usage is TRBJ2-1; tentatively, D is TRBD2 (5 bases). Germline loops: CDR1 SGDLS, CDR2 YYNGEE. This CDR3 comprises 13 residues. The V gene lost 3 bases and the J gene lost 6 bases, with 10 bases spanning the gap. The CDR3 loop is CASSGGSTNEQFF. DNA of the CDR3: TGTGCCAGCAGCGGCGGGTCGACCAATGAGCAGTTCTTC.

The rearrangement uses TRBV6-5 and TRBJ2-7; 9 bases match TRBD2. The germline gives CDR1 MNHEY, CDR2 SVGAGI. With V trimmed by 6 bases and J by 3 bases, 3 bases remained unmatched. CDR3 length equals 13 residues. CDR3 DNA: TGTGCCAGCAGAGGTAGCGGGAGCTACGAGCAGTACTTC. It specifies CASRGSGSYEQYF.

The J gene is TRBJ2-7, the V gene TRBV7-9, with 11 nucleotides matching TRBD2. The CDR3 spans 16 residues. Per the germline V gene, CDR1 is SEHNR and CDR2 is FQNEAQ (reference sequence). J gave up 3 bases and V 5 bases, and 9 bases lay outside the gene matches. The CDR3 is CASSRPTSGVIYEQYF. The CDR3 bases are TGTGCCAGCAGCCGGCCGACTAGCGGGGTGATCTACGAGCAGTACTTC.

The rearrangement links TRBV4-3 to TRBJ1-2; 8 bases are a match to TRBD1. Germline CDR1 reads LGHNA; CDR2 reads YSLEER. This CDR3 is 15 amino acids long. V lost 1 base, J lost 2 bases, and 3 bases stayed unmatched. The CDR3 spells CASSQGQGINYGYTF. In DNA form, the CDR3 reads TGCGCCAGCAGCCAAGGACAGGGGATCAACTATGGCTACACCTTC.

This clone was seen more than once but under ten times. This chain uses TRBV19 with TRBJ1-5; 9 bases agree with TRBD1. In germline, CDR1 is LNHDA, CDR2 SQIVND (reference sequence). Germline trimming cut 8 bases from V and 1 base from J; bases unmatched to any gene: 6. The CDR3 is 15 amino acids. CDR3 coding DNA: TGTGCCAGTCACCGGGACAGGGTAAGCAATCAGCCCCAGCATTTT. Translating gives CASHRDRVSNQPQHF.

This chain links TRBV20-1 with TRBJ1-4; D remains unclear. The CDR3 has 14 amino acids. Germline CDR1 and CDR2: DFQATT and SNEGSKA (reference sequence). The V and J ends lost 3 bases and 0 bases respectively, with 8 bases between them. CDR3 coding DNA: TGCAGTGCTAGTGACGGGACAACTAATGAAAAACTGTTTTTT. This translates into CSASDGTTNEKLFF.